The clone carrying this T cell receptor (beta chain) was seen ten or more times. Antigen specificity is unknown. TCRdb passed the RACE reads through MiXCR, listing each CDR3 protein once. Altogether 50,000 to 75,000 distinct CDR3 sequences are present, more than 9.5% being singletons, with the ten largest covering about 2.5%. This sample is part of a study of human T cells and chemical hapten exposure. Study-wide background: There were weekly diphenylcyclopropenone doses to the scalp for patients throughout the roughly 25-week study. Findings of the study overall: Unchanged with DPC sensitization were TCRs above 1 in 1000 frequency. The count of PT1 expanded TCRs correlated positively with patch test score.

As to time point: patch test 3, about 24 weeks after DPC sensitization. The treatment denotes: therapeutic diphenylcyclopropenone sensitization with weekly scalp DPC. From whole blood left unfractionated, total RNA was extracted. The junction had 12 bases not matched to a gene; V was cut back by 6 bases and J by 7 bases. The germline gives CDR1 LGHNT, CDR2 FRNRAP. This CDR3 comprises 15 residues. The receptor's source is a woman in her twenties or thirties with alopecia areata. Some clones in this sample may be carry-over from other donors' samples. This sample comprised whole blood, obtained in connection with sensitization to the hapten diphenylcyclopropenone (DPC). The V call is TRBV12-5, the J call TRBJ2-3; 8 bases agree with TRBD1. The chain's CDR3 is CASGDGGQARYTQYF. CDR3 DNA sequence: TGTGCTAGTGGCGATGGGGGACAGGCCCGGTATACGCAGTATTTT.